This T cell receptor (beta chain) was identified in a study of shared T cell receptors in the human thymus (dated by TCRdb to the early 2020s). About the study as a whole: The study examined how self-reactive, shared T-cell receptor alpha chains are generated in the human thymus.

Trimming costs V 1 base and J 0 bases, and their ends lie 13 bases apart. The CDR3 numbers 16 residues from cysteine through phenylalanine. Just CDR3 DNA is preserved here, 48 bases in frame from base 1. CDR1 and CDR2, per the germline V gene, are SGHDN and FVKESK. Comments on this clone: The specificity of this receptor is unknown. Base qualities are not provided; no much larger clone lies one nucleotide away.

The library relied on the immunoSEQ multiplex PCR assay. The clones in this table, taken by TCRdb from immuneACCESS, are in-frame only. Not every clone is retained; where verified, under half of the shortfall comes from an unresolved V gene, and the cause of the rest is unknown. This sample has hundreds of thousands of clones in its table, and around 87% of those were observed once. In total, the top ten clones hold just under 0.0095% of the sample. These same records also appear under a second study, on human thymus T cells. The second study's paper adds: Donors were immunologically healthy infants undergoing open corrective cardiac surgery for congenital heart defects in Finland. Thymus tissue was collected as surgical resects that were removed during corrective cardiac surgery. Biased V and J gene segment usage appeared to be present in both thymic and peripheral blood repertoires. Highly overlapping thymic TCR repertoires among unrelated individuals were reported in the related research. The study used 7 or 8 infant thymus samples plus four related peripheral blood samples to characterize TCR alpha and beta repertoires. The cohort included six male and two female infants, with donor ages spanning 7 to 244 days. Thymocytes were released mechanically from tissue and stored at -70 °C as pellets of about 9.5-32 million cells. Genomic DNA was extracted from frozen cell pellets with a QIAsymphony instrument. TCRB and TCRAD loci were amplified from a standardized quantity of quality-controlled genomic DNA using the immunoSEQ multiplex PCR assay. Amplicons spanned the V(D)J region at a length sufficient to cover the CDR3 and identify V and J genes. The commercial immunoSEQ service was used to sequence amplicons on an Illumina platform. Primer bias and sequencing errors were corrected as previously described, and TCRAD and TCRB were defined on the basis of the IMGT database. Repertoires were analysed with immunoSEQ Analyzer 3.0 and VDJTools, covering basic statistics, V/J segment usage, diversity estimates, rarefaction and pairwise overlap. Diversity was estimated using the Chao1, ChaoE, Efron-Thisted, Shannon and inverse Simpson indices, and was also estimated on datasets down-sampled to the size of the smallest sample. Repertoire overlap was determined by strict matching of CDR3 nucleotide sequence, V gene and J gene, and Jaccard-based multidimensional scaling clustering was applied. On average, thymus samples yielded roughly 800,000 unique TCRB clonotypes, whereas blood samples yielded roughly 81,000.

The origin of this receptor is a boy under two years old with a congenital heart defect. Donor details come from another sample of the same person, matched by shared clones. The chain is encoded by TRBV14 joined to TRBJ2-7; the D gene lacks a confident call. Sequenced: thymocytes. The CDR3 reads as follows: CASSQGERRSSYEQYF. The nucleotides are TGTGCCAGCAGCCAAGGCGAACGCCGTTCCTCCTACGAGCAGTACTTC. Reference TRBV14 and TRBJ2-7 proteins supply the regions before and after the CDR3; the full variable domain is: EAGVTQFPSHSVIEKGQTVTLRCDPISGHDNLYWYRRVMGKEIKFLLHFVKESKQDESGMPNNRFLAERTGGTYSTLKVQPAELEDSGVYFCASSQGERRSSYEQYFGPGTRLTVT.